The rows below give T cell receptor beta chains drawn from one sample of a study of T cell responses to AZD1222 COVID-19 vaccine. The data were produced by immunoSEQ multiplex PCR, yet TCRdb's version contains in-frame clones alone and is incomplete. This table holds approximately 270,000 clones, around 92% found once. Sequenced material: peripheral blood, taken 28 days after the second AZD1222 dose. Receptors were obtained from an adult who received the AZD1222 COVID-19 vaccine. The CDR3 runs from the conserved cysteine through the conserved F or W. A D gene is named only where the DNA matches it firmly. Not all rows give a size; the values are once, few, many and, for expanded clones, a class.

j_call v_call clone_size d_call cdr3_aa cdr3_nt
TRBJ1-6 TRBV7-2 - - CASSLETGVGSPLHF TGTGCCAGCAGCTTAGAAACGGGGGTAGGGTCACCCCTCCACTTT
TRBJ2-5 TRBV3-1/TRBV3-2 - - CASSQRGGETQYF TGTGCCAGCAGCCAGCGGGGTGGAGAGACCCAGTACTTC
TRBJ1-4 TRBV28 - TRBD1 CASSSPAGQGNEKLFF TGTGCCAGCAGTTCGCCCGCGGGACAGGGGAATGAAAAACTGTTTTTT
TRBJ2-3 TRBV4-1 - TRBD2 CASSQIGLASDTQYF TGCGCCAGCAGCCAGATAGGACTAGCTTCTGATACGCAGTATTTT
TRBJ1-6 TRBV28 - TRBD1 CASRGQGPLSNSPLHF TGTGCCAGCAGGGGACAGGGCCCCCTCTCTAATTCACCCCTCCACTTT
TRBJ2-5 TRBV11-2 once TRBD1 CASGTGQIQETQYF TGTGCCAGCGGAACGGGACAGATACAAGAGACCCAGTACTTC
TRBJ2-1 TRBV4-1 - TRBD2 CASSQDSTSGVYNEQFF TGCGCCAGCAGCCAAGATTCTACTAGCGGGGTATACAATGAGCAGTTCTTC
TRBJ2-2 TRBV9 - TRBD2 CASSKYSGTSGELFF TGTGCCAGCAGCAAATATAGCGGGACATCCGGGGAGCTGTTTTTT
TRBJ1-1 TRBV19 - - CASSIGRQIGGTEAFF TGTGCCAGTAGTATAGGGAGACAGATCGGAGGCACTGAAGCTTTCTTT
TRBJ1-5 TRBV15 - TRBD1 CATSGDRNQPQHF TGTGCCACCAGCGGGGACAGAAATCAGCCCCAGCATTTT
TRBJ1-6 TRBV7-9 - - CASSLDGESPLHF TGTGCCAGCAGCTTAGACGGGGAATCACCCCTCCACTTT